The source of this T cell receptor beta chain is a study of technical replicates of blood from a handful of donors. Germline CDR1 reads KGHSH; CDR2 reads LQKENI. V shed 3 bases and J 0 bases; nucleotides not matched to a gene: 8. The CDR3 extends over 17 amino acids. Produced via immunoSEQ multiplex PCR; TCRdb's table is partial and in-frame only. The sample yields approximately 80,000 clones, about 89% seen once. The chain recombines TRBV18 with TRBJ1-1; 9 bases map to TRBD1. Sequenced sample: T cells isolated from PBMCs. The TCR originated in a human donor in good health. The CDR3 is CASSPVGQGTLNTEAFF. CDR3 DNA: TGTGCCAGCTCACCCGTTGGACAGGGGACTTTGAACACTGAAGCTTTCTTT.